Presented here are 11 T cell receptor beta chains from one specimen sequenced in a study of T-cell reconstitution after alpha-beta-depleted transplantation in children (dated by TCRdb to the mid-2010s). The library relied on PCR. TCRdb names Illumina HiSeq 2500 as the instrument used. TCR libraries were prepared with molecular barcoding, using unique molecular identifiers to normalize TCRbeta repertoire quantification. The raw public reads went through TCRdb reprocessing: fastp at Q25, MiXCR clone calling, in-frame beta chains kept. Every entry covers one CDR3 protein and lists the most common genes and DNA from its rows. This sample has 610,000 or so distinct CDR3 sequences in its table, and over 25% of those were observed once. 36% of the sample comes from the top ten. According to the study, the label for this sample's treatment or condition signals: allogeneic hematopoietic cell transplantation with graft depleted of TCRalphabeta T cells and CD19 B cells.

Sequences were derived from PBMCs, sampled before TCRalphabeta/CD19-depleted stem cell transplant. The receptors derive from a boy in the first two years of life with Wiskott-Aldrich syndrome, due to receive a stem cell transplant.

The chain carries TRBV20-1 and TRBJ2-5, with TRBD2 as a possible D gene (6 bases). V lost 3 bases to trimming and J lost 0 bases, with 14 bases between them. Germline V gene lookup returns CDR1 DFQATT and CDR2 SNEGSKA (reference sequence). This CDR3 spans 15 amino acids. DNA of the CDR3: TGCAGTGCTAGTCGGGACTTCTCGTACCAAGAGACCCAGTACTTC. It specifies CSASRDFSYQETQYF.

There are a few counts of this clonotype. The rearrangement uses TRBV7-9 and TRBJ1-3; D might be TRBD1 (5 bases). The germline V gene encodes CDR1 SEHNR and CDR2 FQNEAQ (reference sequence). Trimming took off 3 bases at V and 4 bases at J, with 16 bases between the two ends. The CDR3 extends over 16 amino acids. The CDR3 sequence: CASSFGPGGSGNTIYF. CDR3 nucleotides: TGTGCCAGCAGCTTCGGGCCCGGGGGATCCGGAAACACCATATATTTT.

A single count supports this clonotype. The chain links TRBV5-1 to TRBJ1-1; no definite D call. V lost 2 bases and J lost 1, with 9 bases in between. CDR3 length: 14 amino acids. Germline V lookup: CDR1 SGHRS, CDR2 YFSETQ. The CDR3 DNA reads as TGCGCCAGCAGCTTCCAGCAGCCGAACACTGAAGCTTTCTTT. This sequence encodes CASSFQQPNTEAFF.

The chain uses TRBV14 and TRBJ2-2, with a possible D match to TRBD2 (6 bases). CDR1 and CDR2 from the germline V gene are SGHDN and FVKESK. The CDR3 loop spans 17 amino acids. Trimming cost V 2 bases and J 7 bases, with 20 bases left between them. CDR3 sequence reads: CASSQPIVAGFGGELFF. As DNA, the CDR3 is TGTGCCAGCAGCCAACCGATAGTCGCGGGGTTTGGCGGGGAGCTGTTTTTT.

The rearrangement uses TRBV5-5 and TRBJ1-3; a possible D gene is TRBD1 (6 bases). Between the trimmed V and J ends, which lost 1 base and 3 bases, there was a span of 14 bases. CDR3 length: 16 amino acids. CDR1 and CDR2 (germline): SGHKS, YYEKEE (reference sequence). CDR3 sequence: CASSLIGGRFGNTIYF. CDR3 coding DNA: TGTGCCAGCAGCTTGATAGGGGGGCGCTTTGGAAACACCATATATTTT.

In DNA form, the CDR3 reads TGTGCCAGCAGTCAGTTAGCGGGAGTGACAGATACGCAGTATTTT. Protein sequence: CASSQLAGVTDTQYF. The rearrangement joins TRBV28 to TRBJ2-3; TRBD2 matches 9 bases. The CDR3 loop spans 15 amino acids. The V and J ends lost 5 bases and 3 bases, in that order; junction bases with no gene match: 6. The V gene's germline CDR1 is MDHEN and CDR2 SYDVKM.

The chain recombines TRBV7-2 with TRBJ2-7, with 9 positions matching TRBD2. The CDR3 covers 15 residues. Germline loops: CDR1 SGHTA, CDR2 FQGNSA. With V trimmed by 6 bases and J by 6 bases, 12 bases remained unmatched. The CDR3 DNA reads TGTGCCAGCAGTCGTAGGGGAACTAGCGGGCCCGAGCAGTACTTC. Protein: CASSRRGTSGPEQYF.

This clonotype was seen a few times. This chain joins TRBV7-8 and TRBJ2-4; D is undetermined. The CDR3 has 17 residues. The germline gives CDR1 SGHVS, CDR2 FQNEAQ. Trimming took off 2 bases at V and 0 bases at J, with 14 bases between the two ends. The CDR3 DNA reads as TGTGCCAGCAGCTTATCGTCTCGGTCTTTAGCCAAAAACATTCAGTACTTC. This gives the protein CASSLSSRSLAKNIQYF.

This chain links TRBV24-1 with TRBJ2-1; TRBD2 aligns across 9 bases. CDR3 length equals 19 residues. Germline values: CDR1 KGHDR, CDR2 SFDVKD. The junction had 13 bases not matched to a gene; V was cut back by 1 base and J by 4 bases. DNA for the CDR3: TGTGCCACCAGTGATTTTCCTGGGGATACTAGCGGGCCTTACAATGAGCAGTTCTTC. Translated, it gives CATSDFPGDTSGPYNEQFF.

The chain joins TRBV29-1 to TRBJ1-2; D unresolved. CDR3 length: 9 amino acids. From germline, CDR1 is SQVTM and CDR2 ANQGSEA. CDR3 sequence reads: CNAEGAFTF. As DNA, the CDR3 is TGCAATGCAGAAGGCGCGTTCACCTTC.

The J gene is TRBJ2-1, the V gene TRBV12-3 or TRBV12-4; 9 bases align to TRBD1. V lost 6 bases and J lost 5; bases outside the gene matches: 14. The CDR3 has 17 amino acids. The DNA of the CDR3 is TGTGCCAGCAGACGAACCGGCGGGACAGGGTTCGACAATGAGCAGTTCTTC. This gives the protein CASRRTGGTGFDNEQFF.